Each of the 21 T cell receptor beta chains below was sequenced from the same sample in a study of cytomegalovirus exposure and HLA in healthy donors. PCR involved 60 Vbeta and 13 Jbeta primers. TCRdb's copy holds only in-frame clones and misses some; the assay was immunoSEQ multiplex PCR. The profile shows roughly 150,000 clones, roughly 84% of them singletons. Sequenced material: PBMCs. The source of these receptors is a man younger than 40 in good health and CMV-seropositive.

There are a few counts of this clone. The chain recombines TRBV4-3 with TRBJ1-5; 9 nucleotides match TRBD1. V dropped 1 base and J dropped 3; count of bases not matched to a gene: 4. CDR1 and CDR2 from the germline V gene are LGHNA and YSLEER. There are 16 residues in the CDR3. The CDR3 coding sequence is TGCGCCAGCAGCCAAGGCTGGGACAGGGTCAATCAGCCCCAGCATTTT. Translating gives CASSQGWDRVNQPQHF.

The chain employs TRBV29-1 and TRBJ2-2; D possibly corresponds to TRBD1 (6 bases). V was cut by 3 bases and J by 5 bases, with 10 bases left in between. Germline CDR1 reads SQVTM; CDR2 reads ANQGSEA. This CDR3 has 13 amino acids. CDR3 protein: CSVEGHTTGELFF. The CDR3 DNA reads TGCAGCGTTGAGGGACACACAACCGGGGAGCTGTTTTTT.

The rearrangement links TRBV4-2 to TRBJ1-5; D perhaps matches TRBD1 (5 bases). The V gene's germline CDR1 is LGHNA and CDR2 YNFKEQ. The CDR3 extends over 14 amino acids. Trimming removed 0 bases at V and 5 bases at J, with 8 bases between. The CDR3 spells CASSQDKGYQPQHF. CDR3 DNA sequence: TGTGCCAGCAGCCAAGATAAGGGGTATCAGCCCCAGCATTTT.

J is TRBJ2-5 and V is TRBV5-6; 8 bases map to TRBD1. Germline CDR1 and CDR2: SGHDT and YYEEEE. Germline trimming cut 4 bases from V and 4 bases from J; bases unmatched to any gene: 6. This CDR3 has 14 residues. The CDR3 nucleotides read TGTGCCAGCAGCAGGACAGGGTCTGGAGAGACCCAGTACTTC. Translated, it gives CASSRTGSGETQYF.

The chain joins TRBV13 to TRBJ2-1; perhaps TRBD2 as D (5 bases). The CDR3 loop spans 14 amino acids. CDR1 PRHDT and CDR2 FYEKMQ come from the germline V gene (reference sequence). V was clipped by 5 bases and J by 2 bases, with 10 bases between them. The CDR3 reads CASSRGLPYNEQFF. The DNA for the CDR3 is TGTGCCAGCAGCCGGGGATTACCCTACAATGAGCAGTTCTTC.

This clone has a handful of counts. V gene TRBV5-6 combines with J gene TRBJ1-2; D perhaps matches TRBD1 (6 bases). Germline V gene data show CDR1 as SGHDT and CDR2 as YYEEEE. V lost 4 bases and J 3 bases, leaving 16 bases between the germline ends. The CDR3 totals 15 residues. CDR3 residues: CASSRTGSRDYGYTF. The CDR3 bases are TGTGCCAGCAGCCGAACAGGGAGTCGGGACTATGGCTACACCTTC.

The chain couples TRBV7-2 to TRBJ2-2; 8 bases are shared with TRBD1. The CDR3 is 15 amino acids. The trim removed 1 base at V and 4 bases at J, leaving 2 bases unmatched. Germline CDR1 SGHTA, CDR2 FQGNSA. The chain's CDR3 is CASSLVQGGTGELFF. CDR3 coding DNA: TGTGCCAGCAGCTTAGTACAGGGGGGCACCGGGGAGCTGTTTTTT.

Concerning this clone: Other DNA sequences within the sample encode an identical CDR3. The chain joins TRBV7-9 to TRBJ2-1; D perhaps matches TRBD1 (5 bases). The CDR3 loop spans 13 amino acids. Trimming took 5 bases from V and 6 from J, leaving 11 bases between them. Germline lookup yields CDR1 SEHNR and CDR2 FQNEAQ (reference sequence). CDR3 nucleotides: TGTGCCAGCAGCCTGGGGCTCCTCAATGAGCAGTTCTTC. Protein: CASSLGLLNEQFF.

This clone was observed a few times. Written as DNA, the CDR3 is TGTGCCAGCAGCCCCCCCCGTTGGAACACTGAAGCTTTCTTT. Amino acids: CASSPPRWNTEAFF. The V and J genes are TRBV7-9 and TRBJ1-1; D gene unclear. The CDR3 has 14 residues. The germline V gene encodes CDR1 SEHNR and CDR2 FQNEAQ (reference sequence). Trimming cost V 5 bases and J 1 base, with 11 bases left between them.

V gene TRBV2 combines with J gene TRBJ1-1, with 7 nucleotides matching TRBD1. The CDR3 runs to 13 residues. In germline, CDR1 is SNHLY, CDR2 FYNNEI. Losses at the gene ends were 7 bases for V and 6 bases for J; bases not matched to a gene: 8. This CDR3 reads CASNSQGGAEAFF. The CDR3 DNA reads as TGTGCCAGCAACTCCCAGGGGGGAGCTGAAGCTTTCTTT. Using reference TRBV2 and TRBJ1-1 for the parts outside the CDR3, the full variable domain is EPEVTQTPSHQVTQMGQEVILRCVPISNHLYFYWYRQILGQKVEFLVSFYNNEISEKSEIFDDQFSVERPDGSNFTLKIRSTKLEDSAMYFCASNSQGGAEAFFGQGTRLTVV.

The chain links TRBV5-1 to TRBJ2-5, with a tentative D call TRBD1 (6 bases). Germline V gene sequence: CDR1 SGHRS, CDR2 YFSETQ. V lost 5 bases to trimming and J lost 2 bases, with 13 bases between them. The CDR3 has 14 residues. The CDR3 sequence is CASSPSDSQETQYF. Written as DNA, the CDR3 is TGCGCCAGCAGTCCTTCGGACAGTCAAGAGACCCAGTACTTC. Complete variable domain (other parts from reference TRBV5-1 and TRBJ2-5): KAGVTQTPRYLIKTRGQQVTLSCSPISGHRSVSWYQQTPGQGLQFLFEYFSETQRNKGNFPGRFSGRQFSNSRSEMNVSTLELGDSALYLCASSPSDSQETQYFGPGTRLLVL.

V usage is TRBV9 and J usage is TRBJ2-4, with TRBD1 as a possible D gene (6 bases). V was trimmed by 3 bases and J by 4 bases, leaving 17 bases between them. The germline V gene has CDR1 SGDLS and CDR2 YYNGEE. The CDR3 loop spans 16 amino acids. Written as DNA, the CDR3 is TGTGCCAGCAGCGGGGGGCTGGTGGGGATTAAAAACATTCAGTACTTC. Protein: CASSGGLVGIKNIQYF.

The chain is built from TRBV9 and TRBJ2-1, with D maybe TRBD1 (6 bases). Germline V gives CDR1 SGDLS, CDR2 YYNGEE. The CDR3 extends over 13 amino acids. Trimming removed 3 bases from V and 6 bases from J, with 10 bases in between. The CDR3 bases are TGTGCCAGCAGCGCATACAGGGTCAATGAGCAGTTCTTC. Translation gives CASSAYRVNEQFF.

The chain links TRBV7-6 to TRBJ2-2; 8 bases fit TRBD2. CDR1 SGHVS and CDR2 FNYEAQ come from the germline V gene. This CDR3 is 16 amino acids long. The V segment lost 2 bases and the J segment 1 base; nucleotides outside the gene matches: 3. This CDR3 is CASSLRSGRNTGELFF. DNA for the CDR3: TGTGCCAGCAGCTTAAGAAGCGGGAGGAACACCGGGGAGCTGTTTTTT.

The gene calls are TRBV11-2 and TRBJ2-4; tentatively, D is TRBD1 (7 bases). Per germline, CDR1 SGHAT and CDR2 FQNNGV. Trimming stripped 2 bases from V and 0 bases from J, with 11 bases between. The CDR3 has 16 amino acids. The CDR3 nucleotides are TGTGCCAGCAGCTTAAACAGGGGACTAGCCAAAAACATTCAGTACTTC. It encodes CASSLNRGLAKNIQYF.

This chain uses TRBV29-1 with TRBJ1-2; 11 bases fit TRBD1. From germline, CDR1 is SQVTM and CDR2 ANQGSEA. This CDR3 is 18 amino acids long. V shed 1 base and J 4 bases; nucleotides not matched to a gene: 14. CDR3 bases: TGCAGCGTTGAAGTGCGCTCTCCTCCCGGGACAGGGGGCTATGGCTACACCTTC. Amino acid sequence: CSVEVRSPPGTGGYGYTF.

This clone was seen a few times. The J gene is TRBJ1-1, the V gene TRBV27; TRBD1 is a possible D gene (5 bases). The CDR3 extends over 15 amino acids. Germline assignment: CDR1 MNHEY and CDR2 SMNVEV (reference sequence). Trimming left V 2 bases short and J 3 bases short, with 13 bases between. The CDR3 reads CASSLRAGGDTEAFF. CDR3 bases: TGTGCCAGCAGTTTAAGGGCAGGAGGGGACACTGAAGCTTTCTTT.

The genes are TRBV7-2 and TRBJ2-5, with 10 bases that match TRBD2. The J call could be wrong; TRBJ2-7 is a better fit for the DNA end. This CDR3 has 16 amino acids. Germline V gives CDR1 SGHTA, CDR2 FQGNSA. CDR3 DNA sequence: TGTGCCAGCAGCCCGGAGCAGGGACTAGCGTCCTACGAGCAGTACTTC. As protein: CASSPEQGLASYEQYF.

The table lists this clone with a count of one. V and J are TRBV30 and TRBJ1-4; unclear D gene. V was shortened by 4 bases and J by 4 bases, with 10 bases between the two germline ends. Germline-derived CDR1 and CDR2 are GTSNPN and SVGIG (reference sequence). This CDR3 has 13 amino acids. The CDR3 DNA follows: TGTGCCTGGAACGGAGGGTTTAATGAAAAACTGTTTTTT. Translated: CAWNGGFNEKLFF.

The CDR3: CASSPHTGGWYEKLFF. The CDR3 DNA reads TGTGCCAGCAGCCCACACACAGGGGGCTGGTATGAAAAACTGTTTTTT. This chain connects TRBV11-3 to TRBJ1-4; 9 nucleotides match TRBD1. This CDR3 comprises 16 residues. The germline V gene has CDR1 SGHNT and CDR2 YENEEA. The V segment lost 5 bases and the J segment 6 bases; nucleotides outside the gene matches: 10.

The V gene is TRBV29-1, the J gene TRBJ2-1; 11 nucleotides align to TRBD1. Trimming took 1 base from V and 1 from J; bases not matched to a gene: 3. Germline V gene sequence: CDR1 SQVTM, CDR2 ANQGSEA. This CDR3 is 16 amino acids long. The CDR3 DNA follows: TGCAGCGTTGAAGGGGGGACAGGGGGGTCCTACAATGAGCAGTTCTTC. Translated, it gives CSVEGGTGGSYNEQFF.